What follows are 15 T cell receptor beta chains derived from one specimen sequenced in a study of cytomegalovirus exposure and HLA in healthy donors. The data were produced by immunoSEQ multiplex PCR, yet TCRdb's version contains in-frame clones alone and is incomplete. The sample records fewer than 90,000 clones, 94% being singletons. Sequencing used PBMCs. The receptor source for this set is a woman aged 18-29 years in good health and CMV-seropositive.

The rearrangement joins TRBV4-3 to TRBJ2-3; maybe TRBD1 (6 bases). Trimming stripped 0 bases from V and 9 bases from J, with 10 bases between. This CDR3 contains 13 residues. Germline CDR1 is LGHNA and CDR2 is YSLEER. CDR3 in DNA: TGCGCCAGCAGCCAAGATAAGAGGGGGACGCAGTATTTT. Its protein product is CASSQDKRGTQYF.

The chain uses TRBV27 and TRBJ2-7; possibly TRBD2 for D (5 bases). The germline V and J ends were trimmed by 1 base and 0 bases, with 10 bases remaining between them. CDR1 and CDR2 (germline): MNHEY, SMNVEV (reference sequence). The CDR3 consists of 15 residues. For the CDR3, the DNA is TGTGCCAGCAGTTTATTCTCAGCGGTCTCCTACGAGCAGTACTTC. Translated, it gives CASSLFSAVSYEQYF.

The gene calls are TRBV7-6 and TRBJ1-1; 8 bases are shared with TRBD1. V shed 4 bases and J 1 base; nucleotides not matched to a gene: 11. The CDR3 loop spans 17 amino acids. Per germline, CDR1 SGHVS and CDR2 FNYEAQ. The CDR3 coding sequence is TGTGCCAGCAGCTACGGACAGGGAGATCCAACGAACACTGAAGCTTTCTTT. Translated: CASSYGQGDPTNTEAFF.

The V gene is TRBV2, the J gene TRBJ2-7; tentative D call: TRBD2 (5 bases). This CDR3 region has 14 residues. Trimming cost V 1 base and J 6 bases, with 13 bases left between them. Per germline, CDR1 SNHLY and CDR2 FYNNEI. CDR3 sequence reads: CASSEDGLRAEQYF. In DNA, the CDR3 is TGTGCCAGCAGTGAAGATGGGTTGAGGGCCGAGCAGTACTTC.

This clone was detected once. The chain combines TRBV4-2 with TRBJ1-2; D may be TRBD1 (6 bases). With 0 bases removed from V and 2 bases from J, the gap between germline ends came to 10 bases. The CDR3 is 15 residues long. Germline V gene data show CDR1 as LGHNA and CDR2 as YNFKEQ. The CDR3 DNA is TGTGCCAGCAGCCAAGACAGGGGCAGGAACTATGGCTACACCTTC. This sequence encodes CASSQDRGRNYGYTF.

The CDR3 DNA sequence: TGCGCCAGCAGCCACCTCCCGACAGGGGGAGTCTACGAGCAGTACTTC. This encodes CASSHLPTGGVYEQYF. The rearrangement joins TRBV4-3 to TRBJ2-7; 9 nucleotides agree with TRBD1. Germline V gene lookup returns CDR1 LGHNA and CDR2 YSLEER. The CDR3 length is 16 residues. V lost 3 bases and J lost 3; bases outside the gene matches: 9.

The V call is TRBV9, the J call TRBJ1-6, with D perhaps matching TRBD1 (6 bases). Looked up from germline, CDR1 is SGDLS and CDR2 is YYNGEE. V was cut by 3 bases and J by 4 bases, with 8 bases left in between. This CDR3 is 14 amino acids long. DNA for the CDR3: TGTGCCAGCAGCGGGGGGCTGTATAATTCACCCCTCCACTTT. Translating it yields CASSGGLYNSPLHF.

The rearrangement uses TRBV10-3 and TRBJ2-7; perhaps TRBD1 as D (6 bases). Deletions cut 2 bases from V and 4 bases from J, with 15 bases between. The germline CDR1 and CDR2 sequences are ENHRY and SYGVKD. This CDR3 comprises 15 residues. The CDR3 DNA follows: TGTGCCATCAGTGAGGGCGAGGGCAGGGGATACGAGCAGTACTTC. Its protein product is CAISEGEGRGYEQYF.

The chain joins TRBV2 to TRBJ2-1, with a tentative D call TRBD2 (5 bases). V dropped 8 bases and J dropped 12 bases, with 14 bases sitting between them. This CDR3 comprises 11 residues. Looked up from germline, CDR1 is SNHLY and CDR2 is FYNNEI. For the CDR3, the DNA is TGTGCCAGCCGGGATTCTAACGGGCAGTTCTTC. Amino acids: CASRDSNGQFF.

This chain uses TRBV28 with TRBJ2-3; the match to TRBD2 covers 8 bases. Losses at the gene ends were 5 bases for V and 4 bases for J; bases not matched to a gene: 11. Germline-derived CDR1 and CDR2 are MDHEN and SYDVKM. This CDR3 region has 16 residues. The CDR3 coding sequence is TGTGCCAGCAGTCCTACATTCGGGAGGGTGGCAGATACGCAGTATTTT. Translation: CASSPTFGRVADTQYF.

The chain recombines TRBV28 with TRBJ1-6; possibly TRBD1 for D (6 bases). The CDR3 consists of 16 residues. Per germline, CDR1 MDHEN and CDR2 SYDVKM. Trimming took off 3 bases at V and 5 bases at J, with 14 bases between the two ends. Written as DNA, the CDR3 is TGTGCCAGCAGTTTCCAGGGGAAGGTCGATAATTCACCCCTCCACTTT. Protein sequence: CASSFQGKVDNSPLHF.

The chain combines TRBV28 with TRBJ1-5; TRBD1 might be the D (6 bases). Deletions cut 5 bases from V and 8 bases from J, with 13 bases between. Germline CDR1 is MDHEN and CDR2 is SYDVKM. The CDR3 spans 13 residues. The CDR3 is CASSKTGRKPQHF. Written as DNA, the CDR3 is TGTGCCAGCAGTAAGACAGGCCGCAAGCCCCAGCATTTT.

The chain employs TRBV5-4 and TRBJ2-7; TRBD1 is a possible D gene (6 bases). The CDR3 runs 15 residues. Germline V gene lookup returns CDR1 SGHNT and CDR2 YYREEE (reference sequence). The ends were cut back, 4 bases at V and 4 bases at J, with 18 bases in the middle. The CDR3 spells CASSPATGMRYEQYF. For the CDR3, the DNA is TGTGCCAGCAGCCCTGCTACAGGGATGAGATACGAGCAGTACTTC.

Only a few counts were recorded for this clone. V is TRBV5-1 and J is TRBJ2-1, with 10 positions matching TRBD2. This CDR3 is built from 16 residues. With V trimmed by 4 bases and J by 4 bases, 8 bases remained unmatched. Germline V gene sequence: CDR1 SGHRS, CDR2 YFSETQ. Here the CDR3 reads CASSQRTSGSYNEQFF. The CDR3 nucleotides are TGCGCCAGCAGCCAAAGGACTAGCGGCTCTTACAATGAGCAGTTCTTC.

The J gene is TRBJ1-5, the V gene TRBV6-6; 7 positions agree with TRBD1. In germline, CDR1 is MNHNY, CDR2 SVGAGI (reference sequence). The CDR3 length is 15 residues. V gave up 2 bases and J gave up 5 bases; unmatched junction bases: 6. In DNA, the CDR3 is TGTGCCAGCAGTTACCGGCAGGGGGAGGATCAGCCCCAGCATTTT. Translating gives CASSYRQGEDQPQHF.